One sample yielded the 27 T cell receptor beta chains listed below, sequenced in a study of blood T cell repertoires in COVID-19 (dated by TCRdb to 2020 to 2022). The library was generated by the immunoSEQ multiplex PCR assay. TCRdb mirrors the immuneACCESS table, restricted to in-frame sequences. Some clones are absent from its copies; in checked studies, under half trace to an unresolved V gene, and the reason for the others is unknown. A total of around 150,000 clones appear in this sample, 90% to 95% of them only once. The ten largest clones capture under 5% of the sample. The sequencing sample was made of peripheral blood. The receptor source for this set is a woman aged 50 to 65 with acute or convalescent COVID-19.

The CDR3 here is CASSEVGTGGPSPLHF. CDR3 DNA: TGTGCCAGCAGTGAAGTCGGGACAGGGGGCCCTTCACCCCTCCACTTT. This rearrangement joins TRBV3-1 (or the pseudogene TRBV3-2) to TRBJ1-6; 12 nucleotides line up with TRBD1. Trimming cost V 6 bases and J 9 bases; bases outside gene matches: 9. The germline CDR1 and CDR2 sequences are LGHDT and YNNKEL (reference sequence). The CDR3 sequence is 16 residues long.

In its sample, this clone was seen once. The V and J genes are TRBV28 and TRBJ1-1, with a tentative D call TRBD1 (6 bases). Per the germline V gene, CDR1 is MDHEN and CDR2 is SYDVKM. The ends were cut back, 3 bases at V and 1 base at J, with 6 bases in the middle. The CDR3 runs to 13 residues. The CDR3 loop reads CASSLTGNTEAFF. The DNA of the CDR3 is TGTGCCAGCAGTTTGACAGGGAACACTGAAGCTTTCTTT.

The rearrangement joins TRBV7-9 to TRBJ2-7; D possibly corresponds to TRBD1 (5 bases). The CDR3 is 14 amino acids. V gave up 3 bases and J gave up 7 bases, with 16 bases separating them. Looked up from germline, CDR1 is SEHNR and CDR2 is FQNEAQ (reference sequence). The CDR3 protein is CASSFGVTGEEQYF. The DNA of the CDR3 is TGTGCCAGCAGCTTTGGGGTCACAGGTGAGGAGCAGTACTTC.

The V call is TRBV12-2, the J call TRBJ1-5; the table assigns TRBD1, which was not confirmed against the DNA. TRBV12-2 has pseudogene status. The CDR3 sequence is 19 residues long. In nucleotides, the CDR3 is TGTGCAAGTCCCCCTACGAATCGACAGGAGCCGTTATGGTCTCAGCCCCAGCATTTT. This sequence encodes CASPPTNRQEPLWSQPQHF.

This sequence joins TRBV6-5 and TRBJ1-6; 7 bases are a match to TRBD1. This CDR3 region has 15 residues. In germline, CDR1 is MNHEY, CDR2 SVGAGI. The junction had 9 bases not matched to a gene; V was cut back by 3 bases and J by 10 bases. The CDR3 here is CASSYSPGGKSPLHF. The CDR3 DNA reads TGTGCCAGCAGTTATTCGCCAGGGGGAAAATCACCCCTCCACTTT.

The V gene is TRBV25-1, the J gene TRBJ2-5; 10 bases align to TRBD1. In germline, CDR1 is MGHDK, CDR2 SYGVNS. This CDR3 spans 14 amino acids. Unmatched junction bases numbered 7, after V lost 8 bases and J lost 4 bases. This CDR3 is CASGGQGKVETQYF. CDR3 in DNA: TGTGCCAGCGGGGGACAGGGGAAGGTAGAGACCCAGTACTTC.

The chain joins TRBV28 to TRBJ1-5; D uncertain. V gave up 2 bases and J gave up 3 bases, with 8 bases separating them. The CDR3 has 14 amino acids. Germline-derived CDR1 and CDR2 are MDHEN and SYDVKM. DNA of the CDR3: TGTGCCAGCAGTTTAAACGGTTACAATCAGCCCCAGCATTTT. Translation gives CASSLNGYNQPQHF.

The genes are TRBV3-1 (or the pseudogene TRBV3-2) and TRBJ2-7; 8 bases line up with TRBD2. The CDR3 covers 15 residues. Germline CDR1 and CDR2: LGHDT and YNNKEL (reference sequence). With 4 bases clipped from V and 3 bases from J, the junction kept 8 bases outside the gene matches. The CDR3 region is CASSPAGESLYEQYF. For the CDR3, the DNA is TGTGCCAGCAGCCCAGCGGGGGAGAGCCTCTACGAGCAGTACTTC.

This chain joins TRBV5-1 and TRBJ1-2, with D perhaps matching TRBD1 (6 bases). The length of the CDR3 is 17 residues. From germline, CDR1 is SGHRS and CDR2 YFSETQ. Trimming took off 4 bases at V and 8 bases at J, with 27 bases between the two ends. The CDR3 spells CASSPDGARFGGDGYTF. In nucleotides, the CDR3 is TGCGCCAGCAGCCCGGACGGAGCTCGATTTGGGGGCGACGGCTACACCTTC.

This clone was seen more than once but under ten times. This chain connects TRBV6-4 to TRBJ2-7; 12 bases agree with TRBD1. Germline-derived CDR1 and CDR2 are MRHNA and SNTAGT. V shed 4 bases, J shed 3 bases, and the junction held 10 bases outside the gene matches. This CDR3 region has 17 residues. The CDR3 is CASSGPLGQGAIYEQYF. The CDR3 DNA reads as TGTGCCAGCAGTGGCCCCCTGGGACAGGGGGCTATCTACGAGCAGTACTTC.

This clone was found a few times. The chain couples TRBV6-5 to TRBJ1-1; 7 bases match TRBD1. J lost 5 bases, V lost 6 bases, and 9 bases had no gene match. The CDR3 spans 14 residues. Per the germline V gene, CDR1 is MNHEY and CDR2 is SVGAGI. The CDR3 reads CASSPTGRGTEAFF. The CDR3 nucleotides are TGTGCCAGCAGCCCGACAGGGAGAGGGACTGAAGCTTTCTTT.

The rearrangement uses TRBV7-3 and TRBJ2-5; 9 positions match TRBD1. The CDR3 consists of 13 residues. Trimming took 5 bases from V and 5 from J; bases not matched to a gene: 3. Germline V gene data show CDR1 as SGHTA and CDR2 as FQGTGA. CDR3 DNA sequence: TGTGCCAGCAGCGGGACAGGGCGGGAGACCCAGTACTTC. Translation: CASSGTGRETQYF.

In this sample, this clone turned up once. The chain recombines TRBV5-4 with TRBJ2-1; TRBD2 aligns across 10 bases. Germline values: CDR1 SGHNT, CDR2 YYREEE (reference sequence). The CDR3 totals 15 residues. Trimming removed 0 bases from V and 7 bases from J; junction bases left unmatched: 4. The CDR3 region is CASSLASGGRNEQFF. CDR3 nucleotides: TGTGCCAGCAGCTTGGCTAGCGGGGGTCGAAATGAGCAGTTCTTC.

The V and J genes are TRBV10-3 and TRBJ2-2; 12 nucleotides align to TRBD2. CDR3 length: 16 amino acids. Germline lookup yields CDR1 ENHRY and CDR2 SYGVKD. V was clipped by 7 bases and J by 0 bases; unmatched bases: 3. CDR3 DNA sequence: TGTGCCATCAAATCTAGCGGGAGGGCGAACACCGGGGAGCTGTTTTTT. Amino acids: CAIKSSGRANTGELFF.

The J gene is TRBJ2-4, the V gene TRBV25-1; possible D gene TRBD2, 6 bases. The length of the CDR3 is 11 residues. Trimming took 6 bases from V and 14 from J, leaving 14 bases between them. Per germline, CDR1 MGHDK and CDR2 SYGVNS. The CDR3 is CASRGRTLEYF. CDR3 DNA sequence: TGTGCCAGCAGGGGGAGGACTTTGGAGTACTTC.

The CDR3 region has the DNA TGTGCCAGCTCACCGGGGGACAGGGGATACGGAAACACCATATATTTT. Its protein product is CASSPGDRGYGNTIYF. The V call is TRBV18, the J call TRBJ1-3; 10 nucleotides match TRBD1. Germline V lookup: CDR1 KGHSH, CDR2 LQKENI. This CDR3 region has 16 residues. V dropped 3 bases and J dropped 4; count of bases not matched to a gene: 6.

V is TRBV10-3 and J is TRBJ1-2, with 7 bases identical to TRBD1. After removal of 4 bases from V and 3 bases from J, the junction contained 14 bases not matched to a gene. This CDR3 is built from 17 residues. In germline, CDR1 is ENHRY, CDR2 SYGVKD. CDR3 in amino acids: CAISGWAPVGGDYGYTF. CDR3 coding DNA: TGTGCCATCAGTGGTTGGGCCCCCGTAGGGGGCGACTATGGCTACACCTTC.

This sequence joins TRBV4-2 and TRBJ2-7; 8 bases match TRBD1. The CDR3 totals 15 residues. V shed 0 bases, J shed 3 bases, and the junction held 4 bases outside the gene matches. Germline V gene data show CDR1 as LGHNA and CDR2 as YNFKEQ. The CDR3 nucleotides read TGTGCCAGCAGCCAAGAGAGGACAGGGTTCTACGAGCAGTACTTC. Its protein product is CASSQERTGFYEQYF.

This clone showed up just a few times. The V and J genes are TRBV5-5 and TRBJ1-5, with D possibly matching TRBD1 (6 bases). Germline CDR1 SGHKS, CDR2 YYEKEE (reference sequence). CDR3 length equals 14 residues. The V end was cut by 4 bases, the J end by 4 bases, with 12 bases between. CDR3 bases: TGTGCCAGCAGCCTCGGGACAAATAATCAGCCCCAGCATTTT. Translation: CASSLGTNNQPQHF.

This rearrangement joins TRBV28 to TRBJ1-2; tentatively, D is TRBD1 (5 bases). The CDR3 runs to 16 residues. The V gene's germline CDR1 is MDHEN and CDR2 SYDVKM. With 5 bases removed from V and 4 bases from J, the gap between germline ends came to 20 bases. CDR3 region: CASSRPATASFYGYTF. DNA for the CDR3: TGTGCCAGCAGTCGACCTGCGACAGCTTCCTTCTATGGCTACACCTTC.

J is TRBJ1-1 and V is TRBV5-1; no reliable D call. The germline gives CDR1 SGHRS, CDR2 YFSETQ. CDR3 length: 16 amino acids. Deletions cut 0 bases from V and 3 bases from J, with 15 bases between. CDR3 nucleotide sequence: TGCGCCAGCAGCTTGGCCTTAGGAGCAAGCTACACTGAAGCTTTCTTT. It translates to CASSLALGASYTEAFF.

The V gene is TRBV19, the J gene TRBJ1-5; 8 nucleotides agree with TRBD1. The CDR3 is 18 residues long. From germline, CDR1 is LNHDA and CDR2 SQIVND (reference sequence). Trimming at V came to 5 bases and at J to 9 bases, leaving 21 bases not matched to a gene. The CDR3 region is CASSPGGRTGSPLRPQHF. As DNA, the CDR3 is TGTGCCAGTAGTCCGGGGGGTAGGACAGGGAGTCCCCTACGGCCCCAGCATTTT.

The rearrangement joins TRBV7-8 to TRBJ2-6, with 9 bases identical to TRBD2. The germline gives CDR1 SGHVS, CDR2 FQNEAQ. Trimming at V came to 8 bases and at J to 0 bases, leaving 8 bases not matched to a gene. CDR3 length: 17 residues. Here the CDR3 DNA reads TGTGCCAGCTCCGTAGCGGGGGTTAGCTCTGGGGCCAACGTCCTGACTTTC. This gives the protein CASSVAGVSSGANVLTF.

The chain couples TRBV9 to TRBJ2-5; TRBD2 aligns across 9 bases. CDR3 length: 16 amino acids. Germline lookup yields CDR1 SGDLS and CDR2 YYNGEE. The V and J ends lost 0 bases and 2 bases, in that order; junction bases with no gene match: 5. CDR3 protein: CASSVEERGVQETQYF. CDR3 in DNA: TGTGCCAGCAGCGTAGAGGAGCGGGGGGTTCAAGAGACCCAGTACTTC.

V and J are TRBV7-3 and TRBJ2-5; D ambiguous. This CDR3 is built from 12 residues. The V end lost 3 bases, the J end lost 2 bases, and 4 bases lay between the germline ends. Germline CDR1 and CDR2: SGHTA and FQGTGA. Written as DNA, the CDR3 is TGTGCCAGCAGCTTGACTCAAGAGACCCAGTACTTC. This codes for CASSLTQETQYF.

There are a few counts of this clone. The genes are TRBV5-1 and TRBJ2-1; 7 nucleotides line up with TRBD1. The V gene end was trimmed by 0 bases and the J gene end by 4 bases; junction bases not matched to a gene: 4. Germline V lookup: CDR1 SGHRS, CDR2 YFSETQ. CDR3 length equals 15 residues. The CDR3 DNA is TGCGCCAGCAGCTTGGGACAGGGCAAGTACAATGAGCAGTTCTTC. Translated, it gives CASSLGQGKYNEQFF.

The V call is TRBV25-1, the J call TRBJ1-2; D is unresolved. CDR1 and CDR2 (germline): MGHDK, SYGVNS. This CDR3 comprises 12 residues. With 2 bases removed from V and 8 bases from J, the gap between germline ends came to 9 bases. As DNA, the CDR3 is TGTGCCAGCAGTGAAGGCGGAGCGGGCTACACCTTC. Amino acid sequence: CASSEGGAGYTF.